The 32 T cell receptor beta chains in this list originate from one sample, sequenced in a study of blood T cell repertoires in COVID-19. TCRdb keeps only in-frame clones here, not all; method: immunoSEQ multiplex PCR. This table has roughly 170,000 clones, more than 70% appearing once. Sequencing input: PBMCs or T cells enriched from blood (not recorded which). These receptors all stem from a woman aged 45-59 years in a cohort exposed to, infected with or recovered from COVID-19 (not recorded which).

The chain links TRBV19 to TRBJ2-5; D gene unclear. With 4 bases removed from V and 1 base from J, the gap between germline ends came to 13 bases. Per germline, CDR1 LNHDA and CDR2 SQIVND (reference sequence). The CDR3 is 15 residues long. For the CDR3, the DNA is TGTGCCAGTAGTACAAATGCGAGAGTCCAAGAGACCCAGTACTTC. Its translation is CASSTNARVQETQYF.

V and J are TRBV11-3 and TRBJ2-3; perhaps TRBD2 as D (5 bases). Trimming cost V 1 base and J 4 bases, with 15 bases left between them. In germline, CDR1 is SGHNT, CDR2 YENEEA. The CDR3 length is 16 residues. The CDR3 DNA sequence: TGTGCCAGCAGCTTAGGGGGTAGCAGAGGGCCAGATACGCAGTATTTT. It is translated as CASSLGGSRGPDTQYF.

This chain joins TRBV19 and TRBJ1-1; the match to TRBD1 covers 7 bases. CDR3 length: 15 amino acids. Germline V gene sequence: CDR1 LNHDA, CDR2 SQIVND (reference sequence). Losses at the gene ends were 3 bases for V and 4 bases for J; bases not matched to a gene: 8. The CDR3 here is CASSINDRVATEAFF. The CDR3 DNA follows: TGTGCCAGTAGTATTAATGACAGGGTTGCCACTGAAGCTTTCTTT.

This clone appeared a single time. J is TRBJ1-4 and V is TRBV7-2; 8 nucleotides agree with TRBD1. Germline assignment: CDR1 SGHTA and CDR2 FQGNSA. This CDR3 region has 15 residues. V trimming: 2 bases; J trimming: 6 bases; junction bases outside the gene matches: 5. CDR3 protein: CASSLQGAGDEKLFF. CDR3 DNA: TGTGCCAGCAGCTTACAGGGGGCGGGTGATGAAAAACTGTTTTTT.

The chain carries TRBV12-3 or TRBV12-4 and TRBJ1-4; D is ambiguous. This CDR3 region has 13 residues. V gave up 3 bases and J gave up 3 bases, with 5 bases separating them. The chain's CDR3 is CASSFSANEKLFF. The CDR3 nucleotides are TGTGCCAGCAGTTTCAGTGCTAATGAAAAACTGTTTTTT.

The chain carries TRBV5-4 and TRBJ1-3; D gene unclear. The V end lost 3 bases, the J end lost 1 base, and 14 bases lay between the germline ends. CDR1 and CDR2 (germline): SGHNT, YYREEE (reference sequence). The CDR3 runs to 16 residues. In DNA form, the CDR3 reads TGTGCCAGCAGCTACAATCTGGGAGCTTCTGGAAACACCATATATTTT. Amino acids: CASSYNLGASGNTIYF.

V and J are TRBV23-1 and TRBJ2-5; TRBD2 matches 8 bases. TRBV23-1 is recorded as an ORF, its role being uncertain. Trimming cost V 11 bases and J 5 bases; bases outside gene matches: 16. The CDR3 runs to 15 residues. CDR3 region: CARKGVAGRRETQYF. For the CDR3, the DNA is TGCGCCCGCAAGGGGGTAGCGGGAAGAAGGGAGACCCAGTACTTC.

The chain combines TRBV2 with TRBJ2-7; D not resolved. Trimming shortened V by 5 bases and J by 4 bases, and 9 bases separated the two germline ends. This CDR3 is built from 12 residues. Germline-derived CDR1 and CDR2 are SNHLY and FYNNEI. The CDR3 is CASSNLQYEQYF. Here the CDR3 DNA reads TGTGCCAGCAGTAACCTCCAGTACGAGCAGTACTTC.

The chain is built from TRBV5-4 and TRBJ2-3; 8 bases agree with TRBD2. Trimming took 4 bases from V and 10 from J; bases not matched to a gene: 11. CDR1 and CDR2 (germline): SGHNT, YYREEE (reference sequence). The CDR3 sequence is 14 residues long. CDR3 sequence: CASSGGTRETAQYF. The DNA for the CDR3 is TGTGCCAGCAGCGGAGGGACTAGGGAGACTGCGCAGTATTTT. Full variable domain (remainder filled in from reference TRBV5-4 and TRBJ2-3): ETGVTQSPTHLIKTRGQQVTLRCSSQSGHNTVSWYQQALGQGPQFIFQYYREEENGRGNFPPRFSGLQFPNYSSELNVNALELDDSALYLCASSGGTRETAQYFGPGTRLTVL.

The J gene is TRBJ1-5, the V gene TRBV5-1; no reliable D call. V was clipped by 4 bases and J by 2 bases, with 10 bases between them. CDR3 length equals 14 residues. Germline lookup yields CDR1 SGHRS and CDR2 YFSETQ. The CDR3 region is CASSPGSGNQPQHF. DNA of the CDR3: TGCGCCAGCAGCCCTGGGAGCGGCAATCAGCCCCAGCATTTT.

This chain connects TRBV6-2 or TRBV6-3 to TRBJ1-5, with TRBD1 identical over 9 bases. The CDR3 loop spans 17 amino acids. Germline-derived CDR1 and CDR2 are MNHEY and SVGEGT. Losses at the gene ends were 2 bases for V and 5 bases for J; bases not matched to a gene: 10. The CDR3 region is CASSYPGTGFRDQPQHF. CDR3 DNA: TGTGCCAGCAGTTACCCCGGGACAGGGTTTCGGGATCAGCCCCAGCATTTT.

This chain connects TRBV7-2 to TRBJ1-2; TRBD1 aligns across 8 bases. V dropped 7 bases and J dropped 1; count of bases not matched to a gene: 5. The CDR3 sequence is 14 residues long. The germline gives CDR1 SGHTA, CDR2 FQGNSA. CDR3 DNA sequence: TGTGCCAGCACCACAGGGGGGGTTAACTATGGCTACACCTTC. Translated, it gives CASTTGGVNYGYTF.

The chain is built from TRBV15 and TRBJ1-3; D is undetermined. The V gene's germline CDR1 is LNHNV and CDR2 YYDKDF (reference sequence). The CDR3 has 13 residues. Trimming took 2 bases from V and 3 from J, leaving 5 bases between them. This CDR3 reads CATSRLNGNTIYF. The CDR3 region has the DNA TGTGCCACCAGCAGACTAAATGGAAACACCATATATTTT.

This chain links TRBV6-5 with TRBJ1-2; D gene ambiguous. The germline V gene has CDR1 MNHEY and CDR2 SVGAGI. Trimming pared 0 bases from V and 6 bases from J, leaving 14 bases between. This CDR3 is 15 amino acids long. CDR3 bases: TGTGCCAGCAGTTACTCGAAGGCAGGCGGGGATGGCTACACCTTC. It encodes CASSYSKAGGDGYTF.

The rearrangement uses TRBV19 and TRBJ1-5; a weak D match, TRBD1 (5 bases). Per the germline V gene, CDR1 is LNHDA and CDR2 is SQIVND (reference sequence). The CDR3 runs 17 residues. V was cut by 4 bases and J by 0 bases, with 16 bases left in between. DNA of the CDR3: TGTGCCAGTAGTACCCGCATGGGGCAGTCTAGCAATCAGCCCCAGCATTTT. Translation: CASSTRMGQSSNQPQHF. The whole variable domain, filled in from reference TRBV19 and TRBJ1-5, reads DGGITQSPKYLFRKEGQNVTLSCEQNLNHDAMYWYRQDPGQGLRLIYYSQIVNDFQKGDIAEGYSVSREKKESFPLTVTSAQKNPTAFYLCASSTRMGQSSNQPQHFGDGTRLSIL.

The chain employs TRBV2 and TRBJ1-5; D perhaps matches TRBD1 (5 bases). The germline V gene has CDR1 SNHLY and CDR2 FYNNEI. The length of the CDR3 is 15 residues. Trimming removed 4 bases at V and 2 bases at J, with 12 bases between. The CDR3 protein is CASSARAGGNQPQHF. The CDR3 coding sequence is TGTGCCAGCAGTGCGAGGGCGGGGGGCAATCAGCCCCAGCATTTT. The whole variable domain, remainder taken from reference TRBV2 and TRBJ1-5, is EPEVTQTPSHQVTQMGQEVILRCVPISNHLYFYWYRQILGQKVEFLVSFYNNEISEKSEIFDDQFSVERPDGSNFTLKIRSTKLEDSAMYFCASSARAGGNQPQHFGDGTRLSIL.

V usage is TRBV7-9 and J usage is TRBJ1-2; 11 bases are a match to TRBD1. The CDR3 has 14 residues. Germline values: CDR1 SEHNR, CDR2 FQNEAQ (reference sequence). V was pared by 4 bases and J by 3 bases, with 1 base of the junction left unmatched. CDR3 bases: TGTGCCAGCAGCTGGACAGGGGGCGACTATGGCTACACCTTC. The encoded protein is CASSWTGGDYGYTF. The entire variable domain, with the rest obtained from reference TRBV7-9 and TRBJ1-2, is as follows: DTGVSQNPRHKITKRGQNVTFRCDPISEHNRLYWYRQTLGQGPEFLTYFQNEAQLEKSRLLSDRFSAERPKGSFSTLEIQRTEQGDSAMYLCASSWTGGDYGYTFGSGTRLTVV.

The chain joins TRBV27 to TRBJ2-2; perhaps TRBD1 as D (6 bases). Germline loops: CDR1 MNHEY, CDR2 SMNVEV (reference sequence). This CDR3 is 14 amino acids long. Trimming stripped 5 bases from V and 7 bases from J, with 14 bases between. The CDR3 sequence: CASSLKQGFGELFF. As DNA, the CDR3 is TGTGCCAGCAGTCTGAAACAGGGCTTCGGGGAGCTGTTTTTT.

The chain has TRBV4-2 and TRBJ2-3; 9 bases agree with TRBD2. Germline V gene data show CDR1 as LGHNA and CDR2 as YNFKEQ. The ends lost 1 base at V and 1 base at J; junction bases unmatched: 6. The CDR3 totals 17 residues. The CDR3 region has the DNA TGTGCCAGCAGCCAAGTAGCGGGAGTACAGGGCACAGATACGCAGTATTTT. It translates to CASSQVAGVQGTDTQYF.

The chain has TRBV3-1 (or the pseudogene TRBV3-2) and TRBJ2-5; D possibly corresponds to TRBD2 (6 bases). CDR3 length: 17 residues. The germline V gene encodes CDR1 LGHDT and CDR2 YNNKEL (reference sequence). Trimming stripped 4 bases from V and 5 bases from J, with 23 bases between. As DNA, the CDR3 is TGTGCCAGCAGCCTCCTTCTAAATAGGACTACAAGGGAGACCCAGTACTTC. This codes for CASSLLLNRTTRETQYF.

The chain carries TRBV27 and TRBJ1-2; 7 nucleotides agree with TRBD1. The ends lost 3 bases at V and 5 bases at J; junction bases unmatched: 3. The CDR3 is 13 residues long. Germline CDR1 and CDR2: MNHEY and SMNVEV (reference sequence). CDR3 loop: CASSFHRGYGYTF. The CDR3 DNA reads as TGTGCCAGCAGTTTTCACAGGGGTTATGGCTACACCTTC.

V usage is TRBV3-1 (or the pseudogene TRBV3-2) and J usage is TRBJ2-5; TRBD2 agrees at 10 bases. In germline, CDR1 is LGHDT, CDR2 YNNKEL (reference sequence). CDR3 size: 13 residues. With 4 bases clipped from V and 5 bases from J, the junction kept 1 base outside the gene matches. CDR3 sequence: CASSPSGSETQYF. As DNA, the CDR3 is TGTGCCAGCAGCCCTAGCGGGAGCGAGACCCAGTACTTC.

The V and J genes are TRBV19 and TRBJ2-5; 14 positions match TRBD2. The CDR3 extends over 16 amino acids. CDR1 and CDR2 from the germline V gene are LNHDA and SQIVND (reference sequence). With V trimmed by 5 bases and J by 3 bases, 5 bases remained unmatched. CDR3 amino acids: CASSGGTSGGKETQYF. The CDR3 bases are TGTGCCAGTAGTGGAGGGACTAGCGGGGGTAAAGAGACCCAGTACTTC.

This chain joins TRBV3-1 (or the pseudogene TRBV3-2) and TRBJ2-7; 10 bases map to TRBD1. The germline V gene encodes CDR1 LGHDT and CDR2 YNNKEL (reference sequence). The V segment lost 7 bases and the J segment 5 bases; nucleotides outside the gene matches: 20. The CDR3 length is 18 residues. For the CDR3, the DNA is TGTGCCAGCAAGCCTTCGATCCCGACCGGGACAGGGGCCCACGAGCAGTACTTC. This encodes CASKPSIPTGTGAHEQYF.

The chain carries TRBV3-1 (or the pseudogene TRBV3-2) and TRBJ2-1, with 7 bases aligning to TRBD2. In germline, CDR1 is LGHDT, CDR2 YNNKEL (reference sequence). CDR3 length: 17 residues. V lost 4 bases and J lost 9; bases outside the gene matches: 18. The CDR3 DNA reads TGTGCCAGCAGCCCCAAGATGGGAAGCGGGGTAAGAGCTGAGCAGTTCTTC. It is translated as CASSPKMGSGVRAEQFF.

The V call is TRBV30, the J call TRBJ2-7; 7 nucleotides align to TRBD2. CDR3 length equals 14 residues. The germline CDR1 and CDR2 sequences are GTSNPN and SVGIG (reference sequence). V lost 5 bases and J lost 6; bases outside the gene matches: 13. The CDR3 DNA sequence: TGTGCCTGGGCAGGACTAGGGGATTTTTGCGAGCAGTACTTC. Translation gives CAWAGLGDFCEQYF.

This clone has only a few counts. V and J are TRBV15 and TRBJ2-7, with 8 bases fitting TRBD1. The length of the CDR3 is 18 residues. After removal of 0 bases from V and 0 bases from J, the junction contained 10 bases not matched to a gene. In germline, CDR1 is LNHNV, CDR2 YYDKDF (reference sequence). In DNA, the CDR3 is TGTGCCACCAGCAGAGACTATACCGGGACAGGTACCTCCTACGAGCAGTACTTC. Translating it yields CATSRDYTGTGTSYEQYF.

The table lists this clone with a count of one. This chain links TRBV3-1 (or the pseudogene TRBV3-2) with TRBJ2-7; 9 bases align to TRBD2. Looked up from germline, CDR1 is LGHDT and CDR2 is YNNKEL (reference sequence). The CDR3 has 14 amino acids. V gave up 7 bases and J gave up 6 bases; unmatched junction bases: 10. The DNA for the CDR3 is TGTGCCAGCAATAGACTAGCGGAGGGCGGCGAGCAGTACTTC. This encodes CASNRLAEGGEQYF.

The chain links TRBV5-5 to TRBJ1-2; 9 bases map to TRBD1. The CDR3 spans 14 residues. Trimming at V came to 3 bases and at J to 4 bases, leaving 4 bases not matched to a gene. Germline lookup yields CDR1 SGHKS and CDR2 YYEKEE (reference sequence). CDR3 coding DNA: TGTGCCAGCAGCTCGGGACAGGGACCCTATGGCTACACCTTC. This sequence encodes CASSSGQGPYGYTF.

Turning to this clone: One end of the junction is discordant with germline, which a read error may explain. The V gene is TRBV7-9, the J gene TRBJ2-3; 12 bases line up with TRBD2. The length of the CDR3 is 15 residues. Germline CDR1 reads SEHNR; CDR2 reads FQNEAQ (reference sequence). CDR3 sequence: CASSLAGGPADTQYF. As DNA, the CDR3 is TGTGCCAGCAGCCTAGCGGGAGGGCCGGCAGATACGCAGTATTTT.

Only one count was recorded for this clone. This CDR3 is CASSIGGGEQYF. The DNA for the CDR3 is TGTGCCAGTAGTATTGGAGGAGGCGAGCAGTACTTC. The rearrangement joins TRBV19 to TRBJ2-7; possible D gene TRBD2, 5 bases. The CDR3 extends over 12 amino acids. CDR1 and CDR2 from the germline V gene are LNHDA and SQIVND (reference sequence). Between the trimmed V and J ends, which lost 3 bases and 6 bases, there was a span of 9 bases.

This clone appeared a few times. The V and J genes are TRBV28 and TRBJ2-1; perhaps TRBD2 as D (7 bases). Germline V lookup: CDR1 MDHEN, CDR2 SYDVKM. V lost 7 bases and J 0 bases, leaving 16 bases between the germline ends. CDR3 size: 16 residues. The CDR3 bases are TGTGCCAGCACCTCCCGGGGGGCTAACTCCTACAATGAGCAGTTCTTC. Encoded protein: CASTSRGANSYNEQFF.